The 28 T cell receptor beta chains below come from one sample, sequenced in a study of blood T cell repertoires in COVID-19. Clones were sequenced by immunoSEQ multiplex PCR, and TCRdb holds only the in-frame ones, with some missing. The data contain about 400,000 clones, roughly 86% of them seen just once; the ten biggest clones take up 3%. Sequenced: peripheral blood. The receptors here all came from a human donor in a cohort sampled during active COVID-19.

This clone was found once. The chain couples TRBV11-2 to TRBJ2-3; the match to TRBD1 covers 10 bases. Germline loops: CDR1 SGHAT, CDR2 FQNNGV. J gave up 6 bases and V 5 bases, and 8 bases lay outside the gene matches. This CDR3 has 15 amino acids. CDR3 in amino acids: CASSDRGLSGDTQYF. The CDR3 nucleotides read TGTGCCAGCAGCGACAGGGGGCTTTCGGGGGATACGCAGTATTTT.

The chain joins TRBV5-1 to TRBJ2-7, with 9 nucleotides matching TRBD1. The CDR3 sequence is 15 residues long. Germline values: CDR1 SGHRS, CDR2 YFSETQ. Losses at the gene ends were 0 bases for V and 5 bases for J; bases not matched to a gene: 6. The CDR3 region is CASSLASGTGNEQYF. DNA of the CDR3: TGCGCCAGCAGCTTGGCTTCCGGGACAGGGAACGAGCAGTACTTC. The full variable domain, rest sourced from reference TRBV5-1 and TRBJ2-7, is KAGVTQTPRYLIKTRGQQVTLSCSPISGHRSVSWYQQTPGQGLQFLFEYFSETQRNKGNFPGRFSGRQFSNSRSEMNVSTLELGDSALYLCASSLASGTGNEQYFGPGTRLTVT.

The V call is TRBV11-2, the J call TRBJ2-5; D is uncertain. V lost 2 bases and J 3 bases, leaving 13 bases between the germline ends. Germline CDR1 reads SGHAT; CDR2 reads FQNNGV. CDR3 length equals 15 residues. The CDR3 region is CASSLFGLTEETQYF. The DNA for the CDR3 is TGTGCCAGCAGCTTATTCGGGTTGACGGAAGAGACCCAGTACTTC.

This chain connects TRBV6-1 to TRBJ2-3, with TRBD2 matching over 14 bases. Trimming took 4 bases from V and 6 from J; bases not matched to a gene: 6. There are 16 residues in the CDR3. Germline lookup yields CDR1 MNHNS and CDR2 SASEGT. The CDR3 here is CASSVTSGGGVDTQYF. In DNA, the CDR3 is TGTGCCAGCAGTGTGACTAGCGGGGGGGGCGTGGATACGCAGTATTTT.

The rearrangement uses TRBV30 and TRBJ1-1, with TRBD1 identical over 8 bases. V lost 4 bases and J lost 1; bases outside the gene matches: 5. Germline CDR1 and CDR2: GTSNPN and SVGIG (reference sequence). The CDR3 runs to 14 residues. CDR3 DNA: TGTGCCTGGACTACCGGGACAGGGAACACTGAAGCTTTCTTT. Residues: CAWTTGTGNTEAFF.

The chain has TRBV30 and TRBJ2-6; TRBD1 is a possible D gene (5 bases). The CDR3 has 14 residues. The germline V and J ends were trimmed by 8 bases and 0 bases, with 11 bases remaining between them. Germline V gives CDR1 GTSNPN, CDR2 SVGIG (reference sequence). Here the CDR3 DNA reads TGTGCCCGCAGGGAATACTCTGGGGCCAACGTCCTGACTTTC. Its protein product is CARREYSGANVLTF.

This rearrangement joins TRBV2 to TRBJ1-2, with TRBD1 matching over 8 bases. Germline trimming cut 5 bases from V and 1 base from J; bases unmatched to any gene: 6. Germline V gives CDR1 SNHLY, CDR2 FYNNEI. The CDR3 covers 15 residues. In DNA, the CDR3 is TGTGCCAGCAGTCCCACAGGGGGTAATAACTATGGCTACACCTTC. Translated, it gives CASSPTGGNNYGYTF. Complete variable domain (other parts from reference TRBV2 and TRBJ1-2): EPEVTQTPSHQVTQMGQEVILRCVPISNHLYFYWYRQILGQKVEFLVSFYNNEISEKSEIFDDQFSVERPDGSNFTLKIRSTKLEDSAMYFCASSPTGGNNYGYTFGSGTRLTVV.

The chain carries TRBV6-4 and TRBJ2-4, with 8 bases aligning to TRBD1. Germline CDR1 is MRHNA and CDR2 is SNTAGT. The ends lost 3 bases at V and 2 bases at J; junction bases unmatched: 3. The CDR3 is made up of 15 amino acids. CDR3 nucleotide sequence: TGTGCCAGCAGTGAGACAGGGGAAACCAAAAACATTCAGTACTTC. Translated: CASSETGETKNIQYF.

DNA for the CDR3: TGTGCCAGCAGCTTGGAGGGGCAGCAGAACACTGAAGCTTTCTTT. Translating gives CASSLEGQQNTEAFF. The genes are TRBV7-8 and TRBJ1-1; possible D gene TRBD1, 5 bases. The germline CDR1 and CDR2 sequences are SGHVS and FQNEAQ. The CDR3 loop spans 15 amino acids. Trimming left V 3 bases short and J 1 base short, with 12 bases between. Filled out from reference TRBV7-8 and TRBJ1-1, the complete variable domain reads GAGVSQSPRYKVAKRGQDVALRCDPISGHVSLFWYQQALGQGPEFLTYFQNEAQLDKSGLPSDRFFAERPEGSVSTLKIQRTQQEDSAVYLCASSLEGQQNTEAFFGQGTRLTVV.

The chain is built from TRBV5-1 and TRBJ2-1; 7 positions agree with TRBD2. The CDR3 runs 14 residues. The J segment lost 8 bases and the V segment lost 0 bases, leaving 5 bases of the junction unmatched. From germline, CDR1 is SGHRS and CDR2 YFSETQ. CDR3 in amino acids: CASSLDGRLDEQFF. CDR3 DNA sequence: TGCGCCAGCAGCTTGGACGGGAGGTTGGATGAGCAGTTCTTC. Based on the CDR3 plus reference TRBV5-1 and TRBJ2-1, the full variable domain is KAGVTQTPRYLIKTRGQQVTLSCSPISGHRSVSWYQQTPGQGLQFLFEYFSETQRNKGNFPGRFSGRQFSNSRSEMNVSTLELGDSALYLCASSLDGRLDEQFFGPGTRLTVL.

The rearrangement joins TRBV6-6 to TRBJ1-2; possible D gene TRBD1, 5 bases. V gave up 6 bases and J gave up 4 bases, with 18 bases separating them. Germline V gene lookup returns CDR1 MNHNY and CDR2 SVGAGI (reference sequence). The CDR3 spans 15 residues. The CDR3 nucleotides read TGTGCCAGCAGCAAGGGAGGGGCTCAGGGCTATGGCTACACCTTC. Protein sequence: CASSKGGAQGYGYTF.

This chain joins TRBV24-1 and TRBJ1-4; D remains ambiguous. Trimming took 6 bases from V and 5 from J, leaving 18 bases between them. CDR1 KGHDR and CDR2 SFDVKD come from the germline V gene. The CDR3 runs 16 residues. The CDR3 region has the DNA TGTGCCACCAGTACGGGCCGTGAGGGCGGGAATGAAAAACTGTTTTTT. Its translation: CATSTGREGGNEKLFF.

The J gene is TRBJ2-6, the V gene TRBV1; the D call of TRBD1 is as the table states it, not checked on the DNA. TRBV1 is deemed a pseudogene. The CDR3 consists of 19 residues. The CDR3 nucleotides read TGCACCAGCAGCCAAGCCCTTCACAAGGGGGAAAAACGGGCCAACGTCCTGACTTTC. Its protein product is CTSSQALHKGEKRANVLTF.

The chain has TRBV28 and TRBJ2-2; D is ambiguous. V was clipped by 7 bases and J by 2 bases, with 5 bases between them. This CDR3 is built from 12 residues. Germline lookup yields CDR1 MDHEN and CDR2 SYDVKM. CDR3: CASTTNTGELFF. The CDR3 bases are TGTGCCAGCACCACTAACACCGGGGAGCTGTTTTTT.

This clone was picked up a small number of times. The chain joins TRBV4-2 to TRBJ1-3; possible D gene TRBD1, 6 bases. Germline V gene data show CDR1 as LGHNA and CDR2 as YNFKEQ. This CDR3 is 16 amino acids long. Trimming cost V 3 bases and J 0 bases, with 12 bases left between them. CDR3 sequence (DNA): TGTGCCAGCAGCCAGGTCGGACAGTTCTCTGGAAACACCATATATTTT. This sequence encodes CASSQVGQFSGNTIYF.

CDR3 bases: TGTGCCAGCAGCTTGGATCCTAGCGGGGGCTGGTACCAAGAGACCCAGTACTTC. It codes for CASSLDPSGGWYQETQYF. The rearrangement links TRBV5-4 to TRBJ2-5, with 10 bases fitting TRBD2. CDR1 and CDR2 from the germline V gene are SGHNT and YYREEE (reference sequence). The length of the CDR3 is 18 residues. The trim removed 0 bases at V and 0 bases at J, leaving 8 bases unmatched.

V is TRBV30 and J is TRBJ1-3; D might be TRBD1 (6 bases). Per the germline V gene, CDR1 is GTSNPN and CDR2 is SVGIG (reference sequence). This CDR3 has 15 amino acids. Trimming pared 2 bases from V and 0 bases from J, leaving 11 bases between. The CDR3, as DNA: TGTGCCTGGAGTCCAGACAGGCGCTCTGGAAACACCATATATTTT. Its translation is CAWSPDRRSGNTIYF.

J is TRBJ2-3 and V is TRBV5-4; the D gene is possibly TRBD1 (6 bases). This CDR3 region has 16 residues. CDR1 is SGHNT, CDR2 YYREEE, per germline (reference sequence). Trimming cost V 0 bases and J 0 bases, with 11 bases left between them. The DNA for the CDR3 is TGTGCCAGCAGCTTGGCGGACAGACCTAGCACAGATACGCAGTATTTT. Its protein is CASSLADRPSTDTQYF.

The gene calls are TRBV5-8 and TRBJ1-5, with D hard to call. The germline V gene has CDR1 SGHTS and CDR2 YDEGEE. CDR3 length equals 15 residues. V was trimmed by 4 bases and J by 2 bases, leaving 13 bases between them. The CDR3 is CASSAGLAGNQPQHF. CDR3 DNA sequence: TGTGCCAGCAGCGCCGGACTTGCCGGCAATCAGCCCCAGCATTTT. Full variable domain (missing parts from reference TRBV5-8 and TRBJ1-5): EAGVTQSPTHLIKTRGQQATLRCSPISGHTSVYWYQQALGLGLQFLLWYDEGEERNRGNFPPRFSGRQFPNYSSELNVNALELEDSALYLCASSAGLAGNQPQHFGDGTRLSIL.

The chain links TRBV19 to TRBJ2-6, with D tentatively TRBD2 (6 bases). V was pared by 3 bases and J by 0 bases, with 18 bases between. The CDR3 sequence is 19 residues long. CDR1 is LNHDA, CDR2 SQIVND, per germline (reference sequence). CDR3 DNA sequence: TGTGCCAGTAGTATTGTTTTCCGGGGACTTGGCTCTGGGGCCAACGTCCTGACTTTC. Its protein is CASSIVFRGLGSGANVLTF.

The J gene is TRBJ2-7, the V gene TRBV25-1, with D perhaps matching TRBD2 (6 bases). The germline V and J ends were trimmed by 5 bases and 0 bases, with 8 bases remaining between them. The CDR3 is 13 amino acids. The germline gives CDR1 MGHDK, CDR2 SYGVNS. The CDR3 is CASSTTSSYEQYF. CDR3 nucleotide sequence: TGTGCCAGCAGTACGACTAGCTCCTACGAGCAGTACTTC.

V is TRBV21-1 and J is TRBJ1-2; no DNA check was done on the table's D call, TRBD1. TRBV21-1 is reported as a pseudogene. The CDR3 is made up of 13 amino acids. The CDR3 loop reads CASNRGSVYGYTF. CDR3 nucleotides: TGTGCCAGCAACAGGGGCTCGGTCTATGGCTACACCTTC.

The J gene is TRBJ2-1, the V gene TRBV2; 12 bases line up with TRBD2. This CDR3 contains 15 residues. The V and J ends lost 4 bases and 9 bases, in that order; junction bases with no gene match: 7. From germline, CDR1 is SNHLY and CDR2 FYNNEI. The DNA of the CDR3 is TGTGCCAGCAGTGGGGCTAGCGGGAGGGCCACTGAGCAGTTCTTC. Protein sequence: CASSGASGRATEQFF. Filled out from reference TRBV2 and TRBJ2-1, the complete variable domain reads EPEVTQTPSHQVTQMGQEVILRCVPISNHLYFYWYRQILGQKVEFLVSFYNNEISEKSEIFDDQFSVERPDGSNFTLKIRSTKLEDSAMYFCASSGASGRATEQFFGPGTRLTVL.

This clone was detected a few times. The genes are TRBV4-2 and TRBJ1-2; the D is unclear. Germline assignment: CDR1 LGHNA and CDR2 YNFKEQ. The CDR3 loop spans 16 amino acids. V lost 1 base and J 3 bases, leaving 15 bases between the germline ends. The CDR3 spells CASSQVIGVSDYGYTF. The CDR3 DNA follows: TGTGCCAGCAGCCAAGTAATCGGGGTCAGCGACTATGGCTACACCTTC.

V usage is TRBV18 and J usage is TRBJ1-1, with TRBD1 matching over 7 bases. Germline CDR1 KGHSH, CDR2 LQKENI. CDR3 length: 12 amino acids. Germline trimming cut 5 bases from V and 6 bases from J; bases unmatched to any gene: 3. The CDR3 DNA sequence: TGTGCCAGCTCAGACGACAGGGCTGAAGCTTTCTTT. It yields the protein CASSDDRAEAFF. The full variable domain, with the rest looked up from reference TRBV18 and TRBJ1-1, is NAGVMQNPRHLVRRRGQEARLRCSPMKGHSHVYWYRQLPEEGLKFMVYLQKENIIDESGMPKERFSAEFPKEGPSILRIQQVVRGDSAAYFCASSDDRAEAFFGQGTRLTVV.

The V call is TRBV7-2, the J call TRBJ2-1, with 7 bases matching TRBD2. Germline-derived CDR1 and CDR2 are SGHTA and FQGNSA. The V and J ends lost 0 bases and 3 bases, in that order; junction bases with no gene match: 2. CDR3 length: 15 amino acids. This chain's CDR3 is CASSLAAGVYNEQFF. The CDR3 DNA sequence: TGTGCCAGCAGCTTAGCGGCGGGAGTCTACAATGAGCAGTTCTTC.

This clone was counted at least ten times. The V gene is TRBV4-1, the J gene TRBJ1-5; D is possibly TRBD1 (6 bases). CDR3 length equals 16 residues. CDR1 is MGHRA and CDR2 is YSYEKL in the germline V gene. V gave up 0 bases and J gave up 4 bases, with 13 bases separating them. The CDR3 is CASSQDFQGINQPQHF. CDR3 sequence (DNA): TGCGCCAGCAGCCAAGATTTTCAGGGGATAAATCAGCCCCAGCATTTT.

The chain employs TRBV5-4 and TRBJ1-1; D gene ambiguous. The germline V gene encodes CDR1 SGHNT and CDR2 YYREEE (reference sequence). The CDR3 has 16 amino acids. Trimming removed 4 bases at V and 1 base at J, with 17 bases between. The CDR3 spells CASSPGHQNANTEAFF. CDR3 nucleotide sequence: TGTGCCAGCAGCCCCGGTCATCAAAACGCGAACACTGAAGCTTTCTTT.